Below are 23 T cell receptor beta chains sequenced from a single sample in a study of shared clonotypes between healthy human individuals. Data came from immunoSEQ multiplex PCR; TCRdb stores just in-frame clones and leaves some out. The sample comprises some 2,000,000 clones, more than 90% of which are singletons, and over 0.1% rests with the top ten. The specimen was naive CD4+ T cells sorted from blood. The subset: CD45RA+ positively selected. The receptor set was obtained from a man aged 18 to 29 in good health.

On this clone: Other DNA sequences in the sample encode the same CDR3. The chain uses TRBV7-2 and TRBJ2-7; 10 nucleotides match TRBD1. In germline, CDR1 is SGHTA, CDR2 FQGNSA. With 4 bases clipped from V and 1 base from J, the junction kept 1 base outside the gene matches. The CDR3 has 14 residues. CDR3 sequence reads: CASSWDRGSYEQYF. The CDR3, as DNA: TGTGCCAGCAGCTGGGACAGGGGTTCCTACGAGCAGTACTTC.

This clone was recorded a few times. The gene calls are TRBV5-1 and TRBJ1-5; 9 nucleotides agree with TRBD1. CDR3 size: 15 residues. In germline, CDR1 is SGHRS, CDR2 YFSETQ. V was pared by 4 bases and J by 4 bases, with 6 bases of the junction left unmatched. The CDR3 protein is CASSLGQGLNQPQHF. The CDR3 nucleotides are TGCGCCAGCAGCCTGGGACAGGGTCTGAATCAGCCCCAGCATTTT. Full variable domain (remainder filled in from reference TRBV5-1 and TRBJ1-5): KAGVTQTPRYLIKTRGQQVTLSCSPISGHRSVSWYQQTPGQGLQFLFEYFSETQRNKGNFPGRFSGRQFSNSRSEMNVSTLELGDSALYLCASSLGQGLNQPQHFGDGTRLSIL.

The CDR3 nucleotides read TGTGCCAGCGGCCCGGGGGGCCTGGTTTACAATGAGCAGTTCTTC. It encodes CASGPGGLVYNEQFF. The V gene is TRBV27, the J gene TRBJ2-1; D possibly corresponds to TRBD2 (7 bases). Germline-derived CDR1 and CDR2 are MNHEY and SMNVEV (reference sequence). V shed 8 bases and J shed 4 bases, with 18 bases lying between them. The CDR3 totals 15 residues.

As to this clone: Other DNA sequences from this sample encode an identical CDR3 as well. The V gene is TRBV4-1, the J gene TRBJ1-2; possible D gene TRBD1, 5 bases. The V end lost 0 bases, the J end lost 4 bases, and 9 bases lay between the germline ends. The germline V gene encodes CDR1 MGHRA and CDR2 YSYEKL. The length of the CDR3 is 14 residues. The CDR3 DNA reads as TGCGCCAGCAGCCAAGATCGGGGGGGCTATGGCTACACCTTC. Its protein is CASSQDRGGYGYTF.

This clone was observed a single time. The chain uses TRBV28 and TRBJ1-1; TRBD1 is a possible D gene (5 bases). Germline CDR1 is MDHEN and CDR2 is SYDVKM. The germline V and J ends were trimmed by 5 bases and 8 bases, with 15 bases remaining between them. The CDR3 runs 13 residues. CDR3 DNA: TGTGCCAGCAGTCCATCGGGACGGACCGAAGCTTTCTTT. It is translated as CASSPSGRTEAFF.

The J gene is TRBJ2-1, the V gene TRBV7-2; 9 positions match TRBD1. This CDR3 region has 17 residues. Germline V CDR1 and CDR2: SGHTA, FQGNSA. J lost 4 bases, V lost 6 bases, and 13 bases had no gene match. CDR3 sequence: CASRPDPGQGVYNEQFF. The CDR3 DNA reads as TGTGCCAGCAGACCAGATCCGGGACAGGGCGTTTACAATGAGCAGTTCTTC.

V and J are TRBV5-1 and TRBJ1-1; a weak D match, TRBD1 (6 bases). The length of the CDR3 is 14 residues. Trimming took off 4 bases at V and 3 bases at J, with 13 bases between the two ends. Germline lookup yields CDR1 SGHRS and CDR2 YFSETQ. The CDR3 bases are TGCGCCAGCAGCCTTGGGGGCCGGGACACTGAAGCTTTCTTT. Its translation is CASSLGGRDTEAFF.

The genes are TRBV6-6 and TRBJ2-1; perhaps TRBD1 as D (5 bases). The CDR3 runs to 13 residues. V lost 2 bases, J lost 6 bases, and 8 bases lay in between. The germline gives CDR1 MNHNY, CDR2 SVGAGI (reference sequence). CDR3 protein: CASSYQGPNEQFF. In nucleotides, the CDR3 is TGTGCCAGCAGTTACCAGGGCCCCAATGAGCAGTTCTTC.

The chain joins TRBV7-8 to TRBJ2-3, with D perhaps TRBD2 (6 bases). With 6 bases removed from V and 8 bases from J, the gap between germline ends came to 15 bases. CDR1 is SGHVS, CDR2 FQNEAQ, per germline. This CDR3 is built from 13 residues. In DNA, the CDR3 is TGTGCCAGCAGACCTCGGGGGACGGGTACGCAGTATTTT. This sequence encodes CASRPRGTGTQYF.

The CDR3 nucleotides read TGTGCCAGCAGCTTAGCGGGACAGGGGGTCGAGCAGTACTTC. This encodes CASSLAGQGVEQYF. The chain links TRBV7-2 to TRBJ2-7; 11 nucleotides match TRBD1. With 0 bases clipped from V and 6 bases from J, the junction kept 1 base outside the gene matches. The CDR3 has 14 amino acids. Per germline, CDR1 SGHTA and CDR2 FQGNSA.

The chain joins TRBV19 to TRBJ2-7, with TRBD2 as a possible D gene (5 bases). The CDR3 consists of 14 residues. The V and J ends lost 5 bases and 6 bases respectively, with 17 bases between them. CDR1 LNHDA and CDR2 SQIVND come from the germline V gene (reference sequence). The chain's CDR3 is CASSADSVYGEQYF. The CDR3 DNA reads as TGTGCCAGTAGTGCGGACTCCGTTTACGGCGAGCAGTACTTC.

The chain combines TRBV11-2 with TRBJ2-3, with 8 bases aligning to TRBD1. The ends lost 5 bases at V and 6 bases at J; junction bases unmatched: 4. CDR3 length equals 13 residues. CDR1 and CDR2 from the germline V gene are SGHAT and FQNNGV. CDR3 region: CASSTTGGDTQYF. CDR3 nucleotides: TGTGCCAGCAGCACTACAGGGGGGGATACGCAGTATTTT.

This chain links TRBV6-5 with TRBJ2-6, with D uncertain. The V gene lost 11 bases and the J gene lost 4 bases, with 12 bases spanning the gap. This CDR3 contains 13 residues. Per germline, CDR1 MNHEY and CDR2 SVGAGI. The CDR3 DNA is TGTGCCTCCCGGGCTGGCGGGGCCAACGTCCTGACTTTC. Protein: CASRAGGANVLTF.

The rearrangement links TRBV25-1 to TRBJ2-1, with D perhaps matching TRBD1 (5 bases). Germline CDR1 reads MGHDK; CDR2 reads SYGVNS. V shed 4 bases and J shed 4 bases, with 17 bases lying between them. This CDR3 is 16 amino acids long. CDR3 sequence: CASSGYLPTGYNEQFF. The CDR3 DNA is TGTGCCAGCAGTGGATACCTTCCTACAGGTTACAATGAGCAGTTCTTC.

This clone appeared a single time. This rearrangement joins TRBV4-1 to TRBJ1-1; D ambiguous. Germline V gene sequence: CDR1 MGHRA, CDR2 YSYEKL. CDR3 size: 14 residues. Trimming took off 3 bases at V and 2 bases at J, with 10 bases between the two ends. The CDR3 loop is CASSHPSLNTEAFF. The CDR3 DNA reads TGCGCCAGCAGCCACCCTTCCCTTAACACTGAAGCTTTCTTT.

This clone was found once. V and J are TRBV2 and TRBJ2-1; D is perhaps TRBD2 (5 bases). The V end was cut by 4 bases, the J end by 2 bases, with 15 bases between. Looked up from germline, CDR1 is SNHLY and CDR2 is FYNNEI. The CDR3 length is 16 residues. CDR3 in DNA: TGTGCCAGCAGTGTTGTTGGTAGCGAACCCTACAATGAGCAGTTCTTC. Amino acids: CASSVVGSEPYNEQFF.

This chain uses TRBV28 with TRBJ2-7, with D possibly TRBD2 on 5 matching bases. The CDR3 covers 17 residues. Germline V CDR1 and CDR2: MDHEN, SYDVKM. V lost 2 bases and J 3 bases, leaving 20 bases between the germline ends. In DNA form, the CDR3 reads TGTGCCAGCAGTTTAGGTTCGGGTATCCGAGCGGACTACGAGCAGTACTTC. Residues: CASSLGSGIRADYEQYF.

The chain couples TRBV2 to TRBJ1-1; D perhaps matches TRBD1 (5 bases). Trimming took off 6 bases at V and 1 base at J, with 12 bases between the two ends. The CDR3 has 14 residues. Germline V CDR1 and CDR2: SNHLY, FYNNEI. The CDR3 loop reads CASSTTAGNTEAFF. The CDR3 DNA reads TGTGCCAGCAGCACGACAGCAGGGAACACTGAAGCTTTCTTT.

The chain carries TRBV30 and TRBJ1-2; D is possibly TRBD1 (6 bases). CDR3 length equals 14 residues. CDR1 is GTSNPN, CDR2 SVGIG, per germline (reference sequence). The ends were cut back, 5 bases at V and 5 bases at J, with 18 bases in the middle. CDR3 sequence: CAWAGTLPGYGYTF. DNA for the CDR3: TGTGCCTGGGCCGGGACACTCCCAGGGTATGGCTACACCTTC.

The gene calls are TRBV30 and TRBJ2-7; D is unclear. The CDR3 has 13 residues. Germline CDR1 is GTSNPN and CDR2 is SVGIG (reference sequence). V was shortened by 0 bases and J by 3 bases, with 9 bases between the two germline ends. The CDR3 is CAWSVLGFYEQYF. DNA of the CDR3: TGTGCCTGGAGTGTACTGGGGTTCTACGAGCAGTACTTC. Based on the CDR3 plus reference TRBV30 and TRBJ2-7, the full variable domain is SQTIHQWPATLVQPVGSPLSLECTVEGTSNPNLYWYRQAAGRGLQLLFYSVGIGQISSEVPQNLSASRPQDRQFILSSKKLLLSDSGFYLCAWSVLGFYEQYFGPGTRLTVT.

The genes are TRBV4-3 and TRBJ2-3, with D uncertain. Trimming stripped 0 bases from V and 0 bases from J, with 22 bases between. The CDR3 consists of 20 residues. The germline gives CDR1 LGHNA, CDR2 YSLEER. CDR3 sequence: CASSQDWLLALARSTDTQYF. In DNA, the CDR3 is TGCGCCAGCAGCCAAGATTGGTTACTGGCGCTTGCTCGTAGCACAGATACGCAGTATTTT.

This chain connects TRBV5-6 to TRBJ1-2; 8 nucleotides align to TRBD1. Trimming at V came to 2 bases and at J to 6 bases, leaving 6 bases not matched to a gene. Germline V lookup: CDR1 SGHDT, CDR2 YYEEEE. This CDR3 is 14 amino acids long. Here the CDR3 reads CASSFGRGRDGYTF. The CDR3 nucleotides read TGTGCCAGCAGCTTCGGCAGGGGGCGCGATGGCTACACCTTC.

This sequence joins TRBV11-2 and TRBJ2-1; D tentatively reads TRBD1 or TRBD2 (5 bases each). The CDR3 sequence is 15 residues long. Trimming removed 2 bases at V and 1 base at J, with 9 bases between. Per germline, CDR1 SGHAT and CDR2 FQNNGV. The CDR3 DNA reads as TGTGCCAGCAGCTTACAGGGACCATCCTACAATGAGCAGTTCTTC. Protein product: CASSLQGPSYNEQFF.